Reported below is one T cell receptor (beta chain). The antigen is undetermined. The record originates from a study of cytomegalovirus exposure and HLA in healthy donors. Study-wide points: TCR beta chains numbering some 160 were designated cytomegalovirus-associated.

The PCR had 60 Vbeta and 13 Jbeta primers. Methods used by the authors: About 10 million shared chains were among tens of millions of unique TCR beta chains counted in a later analysis. Sequencing was performed with immunoSEQ multiplex PCR; in TCRdb, only in-frame clones are kept and a portion is missing. V, J and clone size reflect that table, while D and trimming were determined from the DNA. The sample consists of 180,000 or so clones, roughly 10% of them appearing once. Germline lookup yields CDR1 SGHDT and CDR2 YYEEEE. CDR3 length: 15 amino acids. Trimming at V came to 0 bases and at J to 4 bases, leaving 3 bases not matched to a gene.

Input material: PBMCs. The chain is built from TRBV5-6 and TRBJ2-5; 10 nucleotides match TRBD2. The sequence was obtained from a woman in her twenties or thirties in good health and CMV-seropositive. CDR3 nucleotides: TGTGCCAGCAGCTTGGAATGGACTAGCGGAGAGACCCAGTACTTC. The encoded protein is CASSLEWTSGETQYF.